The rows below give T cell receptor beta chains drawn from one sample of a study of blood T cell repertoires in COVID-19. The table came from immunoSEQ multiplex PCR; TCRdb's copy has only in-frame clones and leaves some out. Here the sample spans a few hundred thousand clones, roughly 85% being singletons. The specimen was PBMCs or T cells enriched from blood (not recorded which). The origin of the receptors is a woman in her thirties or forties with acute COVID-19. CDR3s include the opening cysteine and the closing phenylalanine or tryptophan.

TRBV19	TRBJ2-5	CASSIGSAGQETQYF
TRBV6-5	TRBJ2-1	CASSRQGNEQFF
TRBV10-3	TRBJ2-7	CAIGQDEPYEQYF
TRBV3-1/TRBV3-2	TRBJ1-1	CASSQSDRAAFF
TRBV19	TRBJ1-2	CASKQDRGSYGYTF
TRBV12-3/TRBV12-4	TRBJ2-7	CASSFEVGEQYF
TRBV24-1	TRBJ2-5	CATSGQGETQYF
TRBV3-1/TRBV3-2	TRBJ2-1	CASSQDRAGYNEQFF
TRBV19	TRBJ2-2	CASSQINTGELFF
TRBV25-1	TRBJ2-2	CASSSTGLWGELFF
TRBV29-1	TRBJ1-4	CSVAEGRTNEKLFF
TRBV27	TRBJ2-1	CASRGVGYNEQFF
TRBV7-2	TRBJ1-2	CASSPKAQGHYGYTF
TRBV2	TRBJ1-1	CATTTGNTEAFF
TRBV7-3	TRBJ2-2	CASSFSGTGELFF
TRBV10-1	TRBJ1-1	CASSQTPGGTEAFF
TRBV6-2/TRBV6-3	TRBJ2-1	CASSYAASGNRGNEQFF
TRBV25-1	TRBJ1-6	CASSWELGRSPLHF
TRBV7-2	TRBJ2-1	CASSPGPPYNEQFF
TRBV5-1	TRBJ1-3	CASSGDRGLSSGNTIYF
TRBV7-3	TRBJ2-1	CASSLGMAGGNEQFF
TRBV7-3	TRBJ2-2	CASTLSPRGKDTGELFF
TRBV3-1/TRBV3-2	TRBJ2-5	CASSHRDRETQYF
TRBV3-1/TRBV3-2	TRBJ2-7	CASSRTGPYEQYF
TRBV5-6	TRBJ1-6	CASSLRGHWDSPLHF
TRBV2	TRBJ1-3	CASSAGGVSGNTIYF
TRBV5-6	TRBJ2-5	CASSPDRQQETQYF
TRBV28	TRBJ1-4	CATTSSGTARKLFF
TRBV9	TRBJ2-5	CASSQGETQYF
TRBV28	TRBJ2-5	CASSSGTGGQETQYF
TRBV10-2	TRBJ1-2	CASSEMGGRYGYTF
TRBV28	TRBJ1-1	CASRLLGGTEAFF
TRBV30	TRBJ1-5	CAWGTGDLQPQHF
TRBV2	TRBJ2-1	CASSASGSWYNEQFF
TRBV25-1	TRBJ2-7	CASSEASGSGEQYF
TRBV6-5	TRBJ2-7	CASSYTGAGSYEQYF
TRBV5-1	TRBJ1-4	CASSLRGTGDLGEKLFF
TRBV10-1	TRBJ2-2	CASSESKGQGARNGELFF
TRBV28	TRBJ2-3	CASSPDSAGATDTQYF
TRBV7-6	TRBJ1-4	CASSFLGPGQKNEKLFF
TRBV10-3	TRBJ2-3	CAISASTDTQYF